This T cell receptor beta chain was sequenced during a study of tumor-infiltrating lymphocytes in glioblastoma multiforme (TCRdb year 2017). Background for the entire study: To test whether intratumoral genomic heterogeneity fosters TIL diversity, the study jointly examined somatic mutations, TIL diversity and immune response activity.

V drops 1 base and J drops 0 bases, leaving 13 bases in between. The germline V gene yields SGHAT for CDR1 and FQNNGV for CDR2. The CDR3 length equals 17 residues, ends included. Only the CDR3 portion is preserved as DNA: 51 bases, with reading frame beginning at the first base. TCRB libraries were constructed from RNA through three rounds of nested multiplex PCR following a modified ARM-PCR protocol with multiple V-beta primers and a C-beta primer. Starting from around 0.52 ug of total RNA, TCRB-specific cDNA was synthesized using ProtoScript II Reverse Transcriptase and a C-beta primer. The description of the TCRB libraries did not mention any unique molecular identifiers. In the third PCR, barcodes and adapters were added over 25 cycles using Deep VentR (exo-) polymerase, and bands of 250-500 bp were then gel purified. TCRB libraries were sequenced on an Illumina HiSeq 2500 with 250 bp paired-end reads. In the authors' own workflow: Reads were cleaned with Trimmomatic, merged with FLASH, assigned V, D and J segments with MiGEC, and analyzed with VDJtools. VDJtools was used to calculate the Shannon-Wiener diversity index, which quantified repertoire diversity. The public reads were reanalyzed by TCRdb: fastp trimming at Q25, MiXCR alignment, in-frame beta chains only. Each CDR3 protein appears once, grouped with its most common genes and DNA. TCRdb, not the authors, supplied the V and J calls. This sample holds more than 13,000 distinct CDR3 sequences; 65% to 80% were observed only once. About 50% of the sample comes from the top ten.

Paper-wide results and their limitations: Generalizability is limited because the TCR and somatic mutation analysis included only one glioblastoma patient. Clone frequencies may be distorted by RNA-based TCR sequencing because unequal numbers of TCR transcripts are carried by T cells. T cells were not sorted into functional subsets, and such sorting was noted by the authors as a future improvement.

Points on this clonotype: Its target antigen remains unknown. Since no conserved phenylalanine or tryptophan closes the CDR3, a read error is the likely cause.

The AllPrep DNA/RNA mini kit was used to purify genomic DNA and total RNA at the same time from each of the approximately 9 tumor samples. OD 260/280 ratios above 1.9 and RNA integrity numbers above 6.5 were observed for all RNA. The rearranged chain carries TRBV11-2 and TRBJ2-1; a confident D gene designation cannot be given. Specimen: brain tumor tissue. This sequence originates from a male donor with glioblastoma. The bases are TGTGCCAGCAGCTTAGCCCTTCGGCAAAGCTCCTACAATGAGCAGTTCTTG. The resulting protein is CASSLALRQSSYNEQFL.